This TCR beta chain comes out of a study of blood T cell repertoires in COVID-19. Generated by immunoSEQ multiplex PCR, the TCRdb table keeps only in-frame clones and is missing some. The sample holds about 93,000 clones, 90% seen once. Trimming took 5 bases from V and 1 from J, leaving 14 bases between them. CDR1 KGHSH and CDR2 LQKENI come from the germline V gene. The CDR3 consists of 15 residues. The source of this sequence is a human donor with active COVID-19. The donor label of this sample is uncertain. V and J are TRBV18 and TRBJ1-1; possibly TRBD1 for D (6 bases). Specimen: peripheral blood. The CDR3 loop is CASSSRTATNTEAFF. DNA of the CDR3: TGTGCCAGCTCATCCAGGACAGCGACGAACACTGAAGCTTTCTTT. The full variable domain, its missing parts supplied by reference TRBV18 and TRBJ1-1, is NAGVMQNPRHLVRRRGQEARLRCSPMKGHSHVYWYRQLPEEGLKFMVYLQKENIIDESGMPKERFSAEFPKEGPSILRIQQVVRGDSAAYFCASSSRTATNTEAFFGQGTRLTVV.